This T cell receptor (beta chain) was captured by sequencing in a study of blood T cells in healthy people across ages. A second PCR, run for roughly 7 to 11 cycles, used a sample-barcoded 5' primer plus a J-beta primer mix. MiXCR, run by TCRdb on the 5' RACE reads, gives a single entry per CDR3 protein. The data contain about 840,000 distinct CDR3 sequences, 25% to 30% of them singletons. The CDR3 contains 14 residues. Germline V gene data show CDR1 as SGHRS and CDR2 as YFSETQ. Trimming took off 4 bases at V and 4 bases at J, with 11 bases between the two ends. These data also featured in a second study, about T cells of mothers and their children. From that study: Donation was provided by three healthy Caucasian mothers along with their six children.

This TCR was sampled from a woman aged 40 to 50 in good health. J is TRBJ1-4 and V is TRBV5-1; D ambiguous. Input material: blood. The DNA of the CDR3 is TGCGCCAGCAGCACGAGCGGTTTTAATGAAAAACTGTTTTTT. Translation: CASSTSGFNEKLFF.